This record looks at one TCR beta chain sequence and its context. The authors' processing: Counts of nucleated cells, estimated from reference gene primer amplification, were obtained. The data were produced by immunoSEQ multiplex PCR, yet TCRdb's version contains in-frame clones alone and is incomplete. D and trimming were read from the DNA, whereas the V and J calls and clone size are those reported in that table. The table records 100,000 or so clones, 69% of them present only once. These data originate in a study of blood T cell repertoires in COVID-19. From germline, CDR1 is SGHVS and CDR2 FQNEAQ. The CDR3 sequence is 14 residues long. The ends lost 11 bases at V and 3 bases at J; junction bases unmatched: 12.

The chain employs TRBV7-8 and TRBJ2-5; 7 bases map to TRBD2. Sequencing was carried out using peripheral blood. The receptor was isolated from an elderly man with acute or convalescent COVID-19. The CDR3 region has the DNA TGTGCCGCTGGGGGGGACTTCCCTGAAGAGACCCAGTACTTC. Protein sequence: CAAGGDFPEETQYF.